One and the same sample provided the 24 T cell receptor beta chains below, sequenced in a study of blood T cell repertoires in COVID-19. TCRdb's copy holds only in-frame clones and misses some; the assay was immunoSEQ multiplex PCR. The profile shows about 200,000 clones, roughly 81% of them singletons. The sequenced material came from peripheral blood. The source of these receptors is a woman aged 50 to 60 with active or convalescent COVID-19.

The chain employs TRBV18 and TRBJ1-6; no clear D. With 3 bases removed from V and 5 bases from J, the gap between germline ends came to 8 bases. The CDR3 length is 14 residues. CDR1 and CDR2 (germline): KGHSH, LQKENI. CDR3 DNA: TGTGCCAGCTCACCCTCGTCGGATAATTCACCCCTCCACTTT. It encodes CASSPSSDNSPLHF.

The chain combines TRBV19 with TRBJ1-5; D is unclear. The V and J ends lost 7 bases and 5 bases respectively, with 18 bases between them. CDR3 size: 15 residues. Germline assignment: CDR1 LNHDA and CDR2 SQIVND (reference sequence). The CDR3 region has the DNA TGTGCCAGTACGGATACCGCGGGGTGGGATCAGCCCCAGCATTTT. Protein sequence: CASTDTAGWDQPQHF.

This chain uses TRBV7-6 with TRBJ1-1; D remains ambiguous. Trimming stripped 5 bases from V and 0 bases from J, with 13 bases between. The CDR3 extends over 15 amino acids. CDR1 SGHVS and CDR2 FNYEAQ come from the germline V gene. Here the CDR3 reads CASSASQIMNTEAFF. In DNA, the CDR3 is TGTGCCAGCAGCGCGTCACAGATTATGAACACTGAAGCTTTCTTT.

CDR3 in amino acids: CASSGQGANTGELFF. The CDR3 nucleotides read TGTGCCAGCAGTGGACAGGGGGCGAACACCGGGGAGCTGTTTTTT. V and J are TRBV25-1 and TRBJ2-2, with 9 bases matching TRBD1. The germline gives CDR1 MGHDK, CDR2 SYGVNS. The V segment lost 4 bases and the J segment 0 bases; nucleotides outside the gene matches: 0. The CDR3 has 15 residues. Full variable domain (remainder filled in from reference TRBV25-1 and TRBJ2-2): EADIYQTPRYLVIGTGKKITLECSQTMGHDKMYWYQQDPGMELHLIHYSYGVNSTEKGDLSSESTVSRIRTEHFPLTLESARPSHTSQYLCASSGQGANTGELFFGEGSRLTVL.

The rearrangement uses TRBV12-3 or TRBV12-4 and TRBJ1-2; D is unclear. The CDR3 runs to 12 residues. The germline V and J ends were trimmed by 6 bases and 6 bases, with 11 bases remaining between them. This chain's CDR3 is CASSYDLDGYTF. CDR3 sequence (DNA): TGTGCCAGCAGCTACGATTTGGATGGCTACACCTTC.

The rearrangement links TRBV13 to TRBJ2-5; 12 positions agree with TRBD1. Trimming at V came to 5 bases and at J to 3 bases, leaving 7 bases not matched to a gene. CDR3 size: 16 residues. In germline, CDR1 is PRHDT, CDR2 FYEKMQ (reference sequence). The CDR3 loop reads CASSRPGTGGEETQYF. The CDR3 coding sequence is TGTGCCAGCAGCCGCCCCGGGACAGGGGGCGAAGAGACCCAGTACTTC.

The rearrangement links TRBV5-1 to TRBJ2-3, with 8 positions matching TRBD2. The length of the CDR3 is 15 residues. Germline V gene data show CDR1 as SGHRS and CDR2 as YFSETQ. Trimming at V came to 2 bases and at J to 0 bases, leaving 2 bases not matched to a gene. Here the CDR3 DNA reads TGCGCCAGCAGCTTCGGCGGGGGGAGCACAGATACGCAGTATTTT. Translating it yields CASSFGGGSTDTQYF.

This chain uses TRBV19 with TRBJ1-2, with 8 bases fitting TRBD1. The trim removed 7 bases at V and 5 bases at J, leaving 15 bases unmatched. The germline V gene encodes CDR1 LNHDA and CDR2 SQIVND (reference sequence). This CDR3 is built from 16 residues. As DNA, the CDR3 is TGTGCCAGTATAGGGACTGGACAGGGATTGGATTATGGCTACACCTTC. Translating it yields CASIGTGQGLDYGYTF.

This clone was recorded only once. The chain carries TRBV5-4 and TRBJ1-3; D gene unclear. V was clipped by 0 bases and J by 0 bases, with 13 bases between them. Per the germline V gene, CDR1 is SGHNT and CDR2 is YYREEE (reference sequence). The CDR3 length is 17 residues. CDR3 sequence reads: CASSLAYLGDSGNTIYF. In DNA form, the CDR3 reads TGTGCCAGCAGCTTGGCATACTTAGGAGACTCTGGAAACACCATATATTTT.

The chain has TRBV5-1 and TRBJ1-3, with 7 bases fitting TRBD1. CDR1 and CDR2 (germline): SGHRS, YFSETQ. The length of the CDR3 is 14 residues. Trimming at V came to 2 bases and at J to 2 bases, leaving 1 base not matched to a gene. The CDR3 DNA reads TGCGCCAGCAGCTTAGGGGGCCCTGGAAACACCATATATTTT. Its translation: CASSLGGPGNTIYF.

This clone is a singleton in its sample. This chain joins TRBV5-1 and TRBJ1-2, with D possibly TRBD1 on 6 matching bases. This CDR3 region has 13 residues. From germline, CDR1 is SGHRS and CDR2 YFSETQ. Trimming cost V 3 bases and J 3 bases, with 9 bases left between them. The CDR3 loop reads CASSSQGHYGYTF. CDR3 DNA: TGCGCCAGCAGCTCACAGGGACACTATGGCTACACCTTC. The full variable domain, completed using reference TRBV5-1 and TRBJ1-2, is KAGVTQTPRYLIKTRGQQVTLSCSPISGHRSVSWYQQTPGQGLQFLFEYFSETQRNKGNFPGRFSGRQFSNSRSEMNVSTLELGDSALYLCASSSQGHYGYTFGSGTRLTVV.

The CDR3: CASSLVPGQGTGNTIYF. DNA for the CDR3: TGCGCCAGCAGCTTGGTCCCGGGACAGGGGACTGGAAACACCATATATTTT. V gene TRBV5-1 combines with J gene TRBJ1-3; 10 bases fit TRBD1. The CDR3 is 17 residues long. V was pared by 0 bases and J by 2 bases, with 5 bases of the junction left unmatched. Per the germline V gene, CDR1 is SGHRS and CDR2 is YFSETQ.

The chain has TRBV6-7 and TRBJ1-2, with 9 bases fitting TRBD1. TRBV6-7 is an ORF, and what it does is uncertain. There are 14 residues in the CDR3. The V and J ends lost 5 bases and 6 bases, in that order; junction bases with no gene match: 7. The CDR3 DNA reads as TGTGCCAGCAGTGGGATCCGGGACAGGGATGGCTACACCTTC. It encodes CASSGIRDRDGYTF.

V gene TRBV28 combines with J gene TRBJ1-4; tentatively, D is TRBD1 (5 bases). Germline V gives CDR1 MDHEN, CDR2 SYDVKM. The CDR3 sequence is 15 residues long. V was cut by 5 bases and J by 6 bases, with 16 bases left in between. The DNA for the CDR3 is TGTGCCAGCAGTGAACCAGGGTTGAAAGATGAAAAACTGTTTTTT. Encoded protein: CASSEPGLKDEKLFF.

The rearrangement joins TRBV21-1 to TRBJ1-4. TRBV21-1 is a recognized pseudogene. The CDR3 is made up of 11 amino acids. CDR3 in amino acids: CASTRDEKLFF. The CDR3 DNA is TGTGCCAGCACTCGGGATGAAAAACTGTTTTTT.

This chain connects TRBV4-2 to TRBJ2-3, with a tentative D call TRBD2 (6 bases). The V end was cut by 2 bases, the J end by 2 bases, with 11 bases between. There are 15 residues in the CDR3. Germline CDR1 is LGHNA and CDR2 is YNFKEQ. The CDR3 loop reads CASSQRDFSTDTQYF. Written as DNA, the CDR3 is TGTGCCAGCAGCCAAAGGGACTTCTCCACAGATACGCAGTATTTT.

V gene TRBV5-1 combines with J gene TRBJ1-3, with D maybe TRBD1 (5 bases). Germline V gene data show CDR1 as SGHRS and CDR2 as YFSETQ. V dropped 0 bases and J dropped 2 bases, with 12 bases sitting between them. This CDR3 is 16 amino acids long. The CDR3 DNA is TGCGCCAGCAGCTTGGGAGCCCAGGGAACTGGAAACACCATATATTTT. Translation gives CASSLGAQGTGNTIYF.

The chain combines TRBV19 with TRBJ2-2, with 8 bases that match TRBD1. V lost 5 bases and J lost 4; bases outside the gene matches: 9. This CDR3 has 16 amino acids. Germline CDR1 LNHDA, CDR2 SQIVND (reference sequence). CDR3 nucleotide sequence: TGTGCCAGTAGTTCAGACAGGGGACCTTTCACCGGGGAGCTGTTTTTT. Amino acids: CASSSDRGPFTGELFF. Using reference TRBV19 and TRBJ2-2 for the parts outside the CDR3, the full variable domain is DGGITQSPKYLFRKEGQNVTLSCEQNLNHDAMYWYRQDPGQGLRLIYYSQIVNDFQKGDIAEGYSVSREKKESFPLTVTSAQKNPTAFYLCASSSDRGPFTGELFFGEGSRLTVL.

This clone was seen just once. The chain couples TRBV5-1 to TRBJ2-5; no definite D call. The germline V and J ends were trimmed by 4 bases and 2 bases, with 9 bases remaining between them. The CDR3 runs to 13 residues. Per germline, CDR1 SGHRS and CDR2 YFSETQ. CDR3 DNA sequence: TGCGCCAGCAGCGTACTTTGGCAAGAGACCCAGTACTTC. It codes for CASSVLWQETQYF.

This chain connects TRBV7-3 to TRBJ2-1; 7 nucleotides align to TRBD2. The CDR3 is made up of 15 amino acids. V was pared by 2 bases and J by 2 bases, with 3 bases of the junction left unmatched. Germline lookup yields CDR1 SGHTA and CDR2 FQGTGA. CDR3 DNA: TGTGCCAGCAGCTTACAAGGGACTACCTACAATGAGCAGTTCTTC. It codes for CASSLQGTTYNEQFF. Drawing the rest from reference TRBV7-3 and TRBJ2-1, the complete variable domain is GAGVSQTPSNKVTEKGKYVELRCDPISGHTALYWYRQSLGQGPEFLIYFQGTGAADDSGLPNDRFFAVRPEGSVSTLKIQRTERGDSAVYLCASSLQGTTYNEQFFGPGTRLTVL.

Here the CDR3 reads CASSEKGVNQPQHF. CDR3 bases: TGCGCCAGCAGTGAGAAAGGGGTCAATCAGCCCCAGCATTTT. The rearrangement uses TRBV10-1 and TRBJ1-5; the D gene is possibly TRBD1 (5 bases). V lost 2 bases and J lost 3, with 8 bases in between. The CDR3 has 14 residues. Germline CDR1 and CDR2: WNHNN and SYGVQD (reference sequence).

This chain uses TRBV5-1 with TRBJ1-2, with D perhaps TRBD1 (5 bases). The CDR3 contains 17 residues. Trimming took off 1 base at V and 4 bases at J, with 20 bases between the two ends. The V gene's germline CDR1 is SGHRS and CDR2 YFSETQ. CDR3 protein: CASSLSIGAVSAYGYTF. CDR3 nucleotide sequence: TGCGCCAGCAGCTTGAGTATAGGGGCAGTTTCGGCCTATGGCTACACCTTC.

V is TRBV11-3 and J is TRBJ2-7; TRBD2 is a possible D gene (5 bases). Trimming left V 0 bases short and J 7 bases short, with 7 bases between. In germline, CDR1 is SGHNT, CDR2 YENEEA. This CDR3 spans 12 amino acids. The CDR3 here is CASSLEGGEQYF. The CDR3 DNA reads as TGTGCCAGCAGCTTAGAAGGCGGGGAGCAGTACTTC.

This clone has just one count. The chain employs TRBV5-1 and TRBJ2-2, with TRBD2 matching over 15 bases. The CDR3 has 20 residues. Germline values: CDR1 SGHRS, CDR2 YFSETQ. With V trimmed by 0 bases and J by 3 bases, 9 bases remained unmatched. The CDR3 reads CASSLGFGLAGGHDTGELFF. As DNA, the CDR3 is TGCGCCAGCAGCTTGGGCTTCGGACTAGCGGGGGGGCACGACACCGGGGAGCTGTTTTTT.